This passage covers 14 T cell receptor beta chains from one sample sequenced in a study of blood T cell repertoires in COVID-19. Profiling relied on immunoSEQ multiplex PCR, and the TCRdb table lists in-frame clones only, not all of them. The sample has more than 50,000 clones, approximately 85% seen once; the top ten hold approximately 20%. The sequenced material came from peripheral blood. The receptor source for this set is a human donor in a cohort sampled during active COVID-19.

The chain joins TRBV9 to TRBJ2-7; 8 bases map to TRBD1. CDR3 length: 14 residues. Germline CDR1 reads SGDLS; CDR2 reads YYNGEE. The V segment lost 4 bases and the J segment 6 bases; nucleotides outside the gene matches: 9. The CDR3 here is CASSILGQGSEQYF. DNA of the CDR3: TGTGCCAGCAGCATCCTTGGACAGGGAAGCGAGCAGTACTTC.

The V gene is TRBV11-2, the J gene TRBJ1-2; the match to TRBD1 covers 9 bases. The ends lost 6 bases at V and 4 bases at J; junction bases unmatched: 6. CDR1 is SGHAT, CDR2 FQNNGV, per germline. The CDR3 sequence is 14 residues long. The CDR3 spells CASSSGTGFYGYTF. CDR3 bases: TGTGCCAGCAGTTCCGGGACAGGGTTCTATGGCTACACCTTC.

V is TRBV11-3 and J is TRBJ2-5; TRBD1 matches at 11 bases. V lost 7 bases, J lost 5 bases, and 9 bases stayed unmatched. Germline CDR1 reads SGHNT; CDR2 reads YENEEA. The CDR3 runs to 15 residues. CDR3 amino acids: CASKIGTGGGETQYF. CDR3 bases: TGTGCCAGCAAGATAGGGACAGGGGGTGGGGAGACCCAGTACTTC.

The chain couples TRBV7-2 to TRBJ1-5, with 8 nucleotides matching TRBD1. CDR3 size: 13 residues. V shed 3 bases and J 7 bases; nucleotides not matched to a gene: 2. The germline V gene has CDR1 SGHTA and CDR2 FQGNSA. The CDR3 loop reads CASSLYRGQPQHF. In DNA form, the CDR3 reads TGTGCCAGCAGCTTGTACAGGGGGCAGCCCCAGCATTTT.

The genes are TRBV3-1 (or the pseudogene TRBV3-2) and TRBJ2-7, with 7 bases aligning to TRBD1. CDR1 and CDR2 from the germline V gene are LGHDT and YNNKEL (reference sequence). With V trimmed by 5 bases and J by 2 bases, 6 bases remained unmatched. The CDR3 runs to 14 residues. CDR3 sequence: CASSKWTGPYEQYF. The CDR3 nucleotides read TGTGCCAGCAGCAAGTGGACAGGACCCTACGAGCAGTACTTC.

This chain joins TRBV6-6 and TRBJ1-6, with 11 nucleotides matching TRBD1. This CDR3 is built from 15 residues. V lost 2 bases and J lost 10; bases outside the gene matches: 4. CDR1 is MNHNY and CDR2 is SVGAGI in the germline V gene (reference sequence). CDR3 sequence reads: CASSYGQGARSPLHF. CDR3 coding DNA: TGTGCCAGCAGTTACGGACAGGGGGCTCGGTCACCCCTCCACTTT.

This clone was observed once. The chain carries TRBV4-3 and TRBJ2-6; TRBD1 agrees at 12 bases. This CDR3 comprises 19 residues. In germline, CDR1 is LGHNA, CDR2 YSLEER. The ends lost 0 bases at V and 2 bases at J; junction bases unmatched: 5. CDR3 DNA sequence: TGCGCCAGCAGCCAAGAGAAGGGACAGGGGGCGCCTGGGGCCAACGTCCTGACTTTC. Amino acid sequence: CASSQEKGQGAPGANVLTF.

This chain links TRBV7-9 with TRBJ1-2; no clear D gene. The CDR3 extends over 15 amino acids. Trimming took off 5 bases at V and 4 bases at J, with 17 bases between the two ends. Per germline, CDR1 SEHNR and CDR2 FQNEAQ (reference sequence). As DNA, the CDR3 is TGTGCCAGCAGCCCGGAGGGAGTCTCGGGCTATGGCTACACCTTC. Amino acids: CASSPEGVSGYGYTF.

The genes are TRBV4-3 and TRBJ1-2, with 7 nucleotides matching TRBD1. Germline V gives CDR1 LGHNA, CDR2 YSLEER. The J segment lost 6 bases and the V segment lost 6 bases, leaving 10 bases of the junction unmatched. The CDR3 extends over 14 amino acids. This CDR3 reads CASSPDRAENGYTF. The CDR3 DNA reads TGCGCCAGCAGTCCAGACAGGGCTGAGAATGGCTACACCTTC.

The chain combines TRBV7-2 with TRBJ2-3, with D tentatively TRBD2 (6 bases). The germline V gene encodes CDR1 SGHTA and CDR2 FQGNSA. With 5 bases removed from V and 1 base from J, the gap between germline ends came to 10 bases. This CDR3 has 14 amino acids. Here the CDR3 DNA reads TGTGCCAGCAGCCTCACGGGGGGCACAGATACGCAGTATTTT. As protein: CASSLTGGTDTQYF. Drawing the rest from reference TRBV7-2 and TRBJ2-3, the complete variable domain is GAGVSQSPSNKVTEKGKDVELRCDPISGHTALYWYRQSLGQGLEFLIYFQGNSAPDKSGLPSDRFSAERTGGSVSTLTIQRTQQEDSAVYLCASSLTGGTDTQYFGPGTRLTVL.

V gene TRBV7-9 combines with J gene TRBJ1-3, with 9 bases fitting TRBD1. This CDR3 is 19 amino acids long. V dropped 1 base and J dropped 8; count of bases not matched to a gene: 18. Germline V gives CDR1 SEHNR, CDR2 FQNEAQ (reference sequence). Here the CDR3 DNA reads TGTGCCAGCAGCTTAGAATTCTGTGGGACAGGGATAAGGTGGCACACCATATATTTT. Translation gives CASSLEFCGTGIRWHTIYF.

CDR3 sequence reads: CASSPGTGLTDTQYF. The CDR3 bases are TGCGCCAGCAGCCCGGGGACGGGACTCACAGATACGCAGTATTTT. J is TRBJ2-3 and V is TRBV5-1; tentative D call: TRBD2 (6 bases). Trimming took 4 bases from V and 2 from J, leaving 14 bases between them. The CDR3 extends over 15 amino acids. Germline V gene data show CDR1 as SGHRS and CDR2 as YFSETQ.

The chain employs TRBV30 and TRBJ1-5; D possibly corresponds to TRBD1 (6 bases). The V and J ends lost 1 base and 0 bases respectively, with 16 bases between them. The CDR3 consists of 17 residues. Germline CDR1 and CDR2: GTSNPN and SVGIG (reference sequence). The CDR3 region has the DNA TGTGCCTGGAGTGCGACGACAGGAGTCTATAGCAATCAGCCCCAGCATTTT. Its protein is CAWSATTGVYSNQPQHF.

The chain combines TRBV24-1 with TRBJ2-3; TRBD1 matches 9 bases. After removal of 3 bases from V and 2 bases from J, the junction contained 5 bases not matched to a gene. The CDR3 extends over 16 amino acids. The V gene's germline CDR1 is KGHDR and CDR2 SFDVKD. The CDR3 DNA sequence: TGTGCCACCAGTGATATCCGGGACAGGGCCACAGATACGCAGTATTTT. Protein: CATSDIRDRATDTQYF.